Sequencing of this T cell receptor beta chain was carried out in a study of control samples from healthy donors and cancer patients. In its sample, this clone was seen once. Assay used: immunoSEQ multiplex PCR; TCRdb lists only in-frame clones, some missing. This table holds 46,000 or so clones, 90% to 95% found once. This CDR3 contains 16 residues. The chain links TRBV12-2 to TRBJ2-7; TRBD1 reflects the table's D call only, with no check against the DNA. TRBV12-2 is assigned pseudogene status. The receptor was derived from a man aged 25 to 40 with colorectal cancer. The sequenced sample was PBMCs. CDR3 DNA sequence: TGTGCAAGTCGCTTAAGTGCCGGCCAGGGCGGTTTGGAGCAGTACTTC. Encoded protein: CASRLSAGQGGLEQYF.